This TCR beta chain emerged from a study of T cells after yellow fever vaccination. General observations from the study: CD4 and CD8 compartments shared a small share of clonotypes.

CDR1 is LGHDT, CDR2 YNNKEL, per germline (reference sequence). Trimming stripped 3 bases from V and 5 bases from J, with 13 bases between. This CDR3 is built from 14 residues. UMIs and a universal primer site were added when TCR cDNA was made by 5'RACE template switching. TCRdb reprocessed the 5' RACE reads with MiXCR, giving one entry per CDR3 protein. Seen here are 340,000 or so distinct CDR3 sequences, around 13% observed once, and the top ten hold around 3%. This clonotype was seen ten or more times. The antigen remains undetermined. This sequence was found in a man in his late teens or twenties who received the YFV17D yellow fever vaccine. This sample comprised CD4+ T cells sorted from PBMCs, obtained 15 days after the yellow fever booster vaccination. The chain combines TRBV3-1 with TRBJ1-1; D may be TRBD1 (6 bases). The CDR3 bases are TGTGCCAGCAGCCACCACAGGGATGGGACTGAAGCTTTCTTT. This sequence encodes CASSHHRDGTEAFF.